Below, 3 T cell receptor beta chains from the same sample are listed, as sequenced in a study of blood T cell repertoires in COVID-19. Generated by immunoSEQ multiplex PCR, the TCRdb table keeps only in-frame clones and is missing some. This table holds 170,000 or so clones, more than 85% found once. The specimen was peripheral blood. Receptors were obtained from a man in his 60s with COVID-19, enrolled during active disease.

The rearrangement joins TRBV4-3 to TRBJ2-3; 13 nucleotides match TRBD2. The length of the CDR3 is 17 residues. In germline, CDR1 is LGHNA, CDR2 YSLEER. The J segment lost 1 base and the V segment lost 3 bases, leaving 4 bases of the junction unmatched. CDR3 in DNA: TGCGCCAGCAGCCAGACCGGACTAGCGGGGGGCACAGATACGCAGTATTTT. As protein: CASSQTGLAGGTDTQYF.

The rearrangement links TRBV7-3 to TRBJ2-1; TRBD1 matches 8 bases. The V gene's germline CDR1 is SGHTA and CDR2 FQGTGA. V dropped 5 bases and J dropped 4; count of bases not matched to a gene: 1. This CDR3 spans 13 amino acids. The CDR3 here is CASSDRGYNEQFF. The DNA of the CDR3 is TGTGCCAGCAGCGACAGGGGATACAATGAGCAGTTCTTC.

The V call is TRBV6-4, the J call TRBJ2-3; 10 positions agree with TRBD2. CDR1 is MRHNA and CDR2 is SNTAGT in the germline V gene. V lost 0 bases, J lost 1 base, and 4 bases stayed unmatched. CDR3 length equals 17 residues. The CDR3 sequence: CASSDSYLAGGTDTQYF. The CDR3 DNA sequence: TGTGCCAGCAGTGACTCGTACCTAGCGGGGGGCACAGATACGCAGTATTTT.